The rows below give T cell receptor beta chains drawn from one sample of a study of blood T cell repertoires in COVID-19. The table came from immunoSEQ multiplex PCR; TCRdb's copy has only in-frame clones and leaves some out. The sample comprises approximately 29,000 clones, around 85% of which are singletons, and approximately 16% rests with the top ten. The source material was peripheral blood. The origin of the receptors is a woman aged 60-70 years with acute or convalescent COVID-19. Each CDR3 is given with its conserved first and last residue. D genes are given only for firm matches. Where a row states a size, it is once, few, many or the class of an expanded clone; other rows omit it.

v_gene,abundance,d_gene,j_gene,CDR3aa,CDR3nt
TRBV5-1,-,-,TRBJ1-1,CASSELTARAFF,TGCGCCAGCAGCGAGCTGACAGCCAGGGCTTTCTTT
TRBV12-3/TRBV12-4,once,-,TRBJ1-5,CASSFGLQPQHF,TGTGCCAGCAGTTTTGGGCTTCAGCCCCAGCATTTT
TRBV18,-,TRBD2,TRBJ2-2,CASSRRLAGNTGELFF,TGTGCCAGCTCACGCAGACTAGCGGGGAACACCGGGGAGCTGTTTTTT
TRBV5-1,-,-,TRBJ1-3,CASSPSPGIGNTIYF,TGCGCCAGCAGCCCCTCTCCAGGGATCGGAAACACCATATATTTT
TRBV5-3,once,TRBD1,TRBJ2-7,CARSPWTGYYEQYF,TGTGCCAGAAGCCCCTGGACAGGCTACTACGAGCAGTACTTC
TRBV4-1,few,TRBD2,TRBJ2-7,CASSPSAGVGYEQYF,TGCGCCAGCAGCCCCTCGGCGGGGGTAGGGTACGAGCAGTACTTC
TRBV2,-,-,TRBJ2-3,CASRTSTDTQYF,TGTGCCAGCAGGACTAGTACAGATACGCAGTATTTT
TRBV29-1,-,-,TRBJ1-2,CSVRQDYGYTF,TGCAGCGTTCGCCAGGACTATGGCTACACCTTC
TRBV3-1/TRBV3-2,-,-,TRBJ1-1,CASSRGTNTEAFF,TGTGCCAGCAGCCGAGGAACCAACACTGAAGCTTTCTTT
TRBV6-5,-,-,TRBJ1-5,CASSYSSERNQPQHF,TGTGCCAGCAGTTACTCGAGCGAACGGAATCAGCCCCAGCATTTT
TRBV19,-,TRBD1,TRBJ1-4,CASSIWGQGGEKLFF,TGTGCCAGTAGTATCTGGGGACAGGGTGGCGAAAAACTGTTTTTT
TRBV4-1,-,-,TRBJ1-2,CASSQAPGDPNYGYTF,TGCGCCAGCAGCCAAGCCCCAGGGGACCCTAACTATGGCTACACCTTC
TRBV12-5,-,TRBD1,TRBJ1-2,CASGLVRTGIPNYGYTF,TGTGCTAGTGGTTTGGTACGGACAGGCATTCCTAACTATGGCTACACCTTC
TRBV3-1/TRBV3-2,-,-,TRBJ1-1,CASSPQGSHTEAFF,TGTGCCAGCAGCCCTCAGGGGTCCCACACTGAAGCTTTCTTT
TRBV2,-,TRBD2,TRBJ2-5,CASSQRGGFETQYF,TGTGCCAGCTCTCAGCGGGGGGGCTTTGAGACCCAGTACTTC
TRBV7-9,once,TRBD2,TRBJ2-5,CASSFKAGGPGETQYF,TGTGCCAGCAGCTTCAAAGCGGGGGGGCCGGGAGAGACCCAGTACTTC
TRBV2,-,-,TRBJ1-5,CASSDRGPNQPQHF,TGTGCCAGCAGTGACAGGGGTCCGAATCAGCCCCAGCATTTT
TRBV5-1,-,-,TRBJ1-5,CASSSGELGNQPQHF,TGCGCCAGCAGCTCCGGCGAACTAGGCAATCAGCCCCAGCATTTT
TRBV19,few,-,TRBJ1-1,CASAGQGRETEAFF,TGTGCCAGTGCTGGGCAGGGGCGCGAGACTGAAGCTTTCTTT
TRBV11-2,-,-,TRBJ2-3,CASSTRTRSVTDTQYF,TGTGCCAGCAGCACAAGGACTCGATCCGTCACAGATACGCAGTATTTT
TRBV2,-,-,TRBJ1-1,CASTGRRTEAFF,TGTGCCAGCACTGGAAGGCGGACTGAAGCTTTCTTT
TRBV28,-,-,TRBJ2-1,CASILPGGNEQFF,TGTGCCAGCATTCTTCCAGGCGGGAATGAGCAGTTCTTC
TRBV18,-,-,TRBJ1-5,CASSPQQSHSNQPQHF,TGTGCCAGCTCACCGCAACAGAGCCATAGCAATCAGCCCCAGCATTTT
TRBV6-5,-,TRBD1,TRBJ1-2,CASRGQGGTNYGYTF,TGTGCCAGCAGAGGACAGGGGGGAACTAACTATGGCTACACCTTC
TRBV19,-,-,TRBJ2-7,CASSPGIEQYF,TGTGCCAGTAGTCCAGGGATAGAGCAGTACTTC
TRBV6-4,-,TRBD1,TRBJ1-2,CASSAGGSNYGYTF,TGTGCCAGCAGTGCAGGGGGCTCAAACTATGGCTACACCTTC
TRBV5-6,-,-,TRBJ1-1,CASSFSSGDTEAFF,TGTGCCAGCAGCTTTAGCTCGGGGGACACTGAAGCTTTCTTT
TRBV19,-,-,TRBJ1-6,CASSASEPRGSPLHF,TGTGCCAGTAGTGCCAGCGAACCCCGAGGTTCACCCCTCCACTTT
TRBV2,-,-,TRBJ2-3,CASSGTADTQYF,TGTGCCAGCAGTGGGACTGCCGATACGCAGTATTTT
TRBV25-1,-,TRBD1,TRBJ2-3,CASSGGTGYTDTQYF,TGTGCCAGCAGTGGAGGGACAGGTTACACAGATACGCAGTATTTT
TRBV7-9,-,-,TRBJ2-1,CASSPGLTGYNEQFF,TGTGCCAGCAGCCCGGGACTCACGGGGTACAATGAGCAGTTCTTC
TRBV5-5,-,TRBD1,TRBJ1-1,CASSWVTGVTEAFF,TGTGCCAGCAGCTGGGTGACAGGGGTGACTGAAGCTTTCTTT
TRBV20-1,few,TRBD1,TRBJ2-1,CSASPSTDRGKGVEQFF,TGCAGTGCTAGTCCCTCCACCGACAGGGGGAAAGGAGTGGAGCAGTTCTTC
TRBV15,-,TRBD1,TRBJ1-1,CATSIRQGVNTEAFF,TGTGCCACCAGCATACGGCAGGGGGTTAACACTGAAGCTTTCTTT
TRBV19,-,TRBD1,TRBJ1-1,CASIRRGDLMNTEAFF,TGTGCCAGTATCCGCAGGGGGGACCTTATGAACACTGAAGCTTTCTTT
TRBV2,-,-,TRBJ1-5,CASSSDTLYNQPQHF,TGTGCCAGCAGTTCGGACACCTTGTACAATCAGCCCCAGCATTTT
TRBV19,-,TRBD1,TRBJ2-3,CASSNRGLTDTQYF,TGTGCCAGTAGTAACAGGGGGCTAACAGATACGCAGTATTTT
TRBV19,once,TRBD2,TRBJ2-7,CASLGSGGPSYEQYF,TGTGCCAGCCTGGGGAGCGGGGGGCCGTCCTACGAGCAGTACTTC
TRBV30,-,TRBD1,TRBJ2-5,CAWSGDRVQETQYF,TGTGCCTGGAGCGGGGACAGAGTCCAAGAGACCCAGTACTTC
TRBV5-5,-,-,TRBJ1-1,CASSSSTEAFF,TGTGCCAGCAGCTCTAGCACTGAAGCTTTCTTT
TRBV24-1,large,TRBD1,TRBJ2-5,CATSDPGTAEQETQYF,TGTGCCACCAGTGACCCAGGGACAGCCGAACAAGAGACCCAGTACTTC
TRBV6-1,-,TRBD1,TRBJ1-4,CASSGRDRATNEKLFF,TGTGCCAGCAGTGGGCGGGACAGAGCAACTAATGAAAAACTGTTTTTT
TRBV10-3,few,TRBD2,TRBJ2-1,CAISESLASGDRVDEQFF,TGTGCCATCAGTGAGAGTCTTGCTAGCGGGGATCGTGTCGATGAGCAGTTCTTC
TRBV5-4,-,-,TRBJ2-2,CASRRDGDTGELFF,TGTGCCAGCAGGCGGGACGGGGACACCGGGGAGCTGTTTTTT
TRBV27,-,TRBD1,TRBJ1-2,CASSYLWGGQALYGYTF,TGTGCCAGCAGTTACCTTTGGGGAGGACAGGCTCTGTATGGCTACACCTTC
TRBV19,few,-,TRBJ1-1,CASRGGGGLETFF,TGTGCCAGTAGAGGAGGAGGCGGCCTCGAAACTTTCTTT
TRBV6-6,-,-,TRBJ1-5,CASTGMGNQPQHF,TGTGCCAGTACAGGAATGGGCAATCAGCCCCAGCATTTT
TRBV13,-,-,TRBJ1-2,CASSSTGKFYGYTF,TGTGCCAGCAGCTCAACAGGGAAATTCTATGGCTACACCTTC